This T cell receptor (beta chain) originates from a study of blood T cell repertoires in COVID-19 (dated by TCRdb to about 2020). General notes on the study: Samples covering the acute and convalescent phases of COVID-19 were provided by collaborators in the United States, Italy and Spain. Deeply sampled blood TCRbeta repertoires from subjects exposed to, actively infected with, or recovered from COVID-19 were included in the dataset. The prospective study material was composed of cDNA or gDNA derived from T cells, B-cell-depleted T cells, or PBMCs. The repertoires were released in a freely available public database meant as a resource for research on the immune response to SARS-CoV-2. A de-identified subject ID, COVID-19 status, age in years and sex were almost always included in the sample metadata. HLA class I and class II types, where available, came from metadata supplied by the sample provider rather than from assay-based typing. Samples were obtained from the ongoing ImmuneRACE study (first 160 participants) and from 950 to 1,500 subjects provided by 6 global collaborators.

CDR1 and CDR2 are read off the germline V gene (reference sequence) as MNHEY and SMNVEV. From cysteine to phenylalanine, the CDR3 is 15 amino acids long. Solely the CDR3 DNA is kept, with 45 bases framed from the first base. The V and J ends are trimmed by 6 bases and 0 bases, leaving 14 bases between them. TCRbeta CDR3 regions were amplified from genomic DNA using the immunoSEQ Assay, a bias-controlled multiplex PCR. The paper's data handling went like this. The number of nucleated cells in each sample was estimated by amplification of reference gene primers within the assay. Sequence reads were collapsed and filtered to measure the absolute abundance of every unique TCRbeta CDR3 rearrangement. Productive Simpson clonality was computed per sample as the square root of Simpson's diversity index over productive rearrangements. TCRdb re-hosts the immuneACCESS table, in-frame sequences only. Its copies lack some clones; in the studies checked, an unresolved V gene accounts for under half of them, and the cause for the rest is not known. V, J and clone size are those of that table, while D and trimming were read from the DNA. For this sample there are over 100,000 clones; around four fifths appear just once. In total, the top ten clones hold 9.5% to 10% of the sample.

Notes on this clone: No cognate antigen has been identified for it. The record has no base qualities; no much larger clone is one base away.

On the study overall, not on this receptor specifically: How much clinical and demographic metadata was included differed by source and by participant, and the metadata was provided uncurated.

Whole blood was collected in K2EDTA tubes by collaborating institutions according to the institutions' own protocols. For TCRbeta analysis, collaborators shipped samples in one of three forms: frozen whole blood, isolated PBMCs, or DNA extracted from either of those sample types. The receptor's source is a man aged 55-75 years with active or convalescent COVID-19. The sequencing sample was made of peripheral blood. The sequence links TRBV27 to TRBJ1-2, and the D gene may be TRBD1, 6 bases matching. The nucleotide sequence is given as TGTGCCAGCAGGACGACAGGCGGAGCTAACTATGGCTACACCTTC. The translation is CASRTTGGANYGYTF.